One sample yielded the 25 T cell receptor beta chains listed below, sequenced in a study of shared clonotypes between healthy human individuals. Terminally differentiated effector memory CD45RA+ cells were left out of the naive CD8 fraction, which was CD45RO-negative and positively selected for CCR7. Profiled with immunoSEQ multiplex PCR; TCRdb holds only in-frame clones, not every one. The sample lists around 2.1 million clones; approximately 94% were seen once. The sequenced sample was naive CD8+ T cells from PBMCs. All receptors come from a man between 18 and 29 years old in good health. Some clones in this sample may be carry-over from other donors' samples.

The chain couples TRBV9 to TRBJ2-4; the match to TRBD2 covers 9 bases. CDR3 length: 14 residues. Looked up from germline, CDR1 is SGDLS and CDR2 is YYNGEE. Losses at the gene ends were 0 bases for V and 8 bases for J; bases not matched to a gene: 3. As DNA, the CDR3 is TGTGCCAGCAGCGTAGCAGCGGGAGGTGACATTCAGTACTTC. It is translated as CASSVAAGGDIQYF. Supplemented by reference TRBV9 and TRBJ2-4, the full variable domain reads DSGVTQTPKHLITATGQRVTLRCSPRSGDLSVYWYQQSLDQGLQFLIQYYNGEERAKGNILERFSAQQFPDLHSELNLSSLELGDSALYFCASSVAAGGDIQYFGAGTRLSVL.

This clone has a single count. The V and J genes are TRBV27 and TRBJ1-4; D perhaps matches TRBD1 (5 bases). Germline CDR1 is MNHEY and CDR2 is SMNVEV (reference sequence). This CDR3 comprises 15 residues. V lost 6 bases to trimming and J lost 0 bases, with 11 bases between them. CDR3 coding DNA: TGTGCCAGCAGGGAAGACAGAGCAACTAATGAAAAACTGTTTTTT. It translates to CASREDRATNEKLFF.

This CDR3 reads CASSTSANTGELFF. The CDR3, as DNA: TGCGCCAGCAGCACTAGCGCGAACACCGGGGAGCTGTTTTTT. The chain couples TRBV4-3 to TRBJ2-2; 7 bases line up with TRBD2. Trimming took 5 bases from V and 0 from J; bases not matched to a gene: 0. The CDR3 extends over 14 amino acids. CDR1 and CDR2 (germline): LGHNA, YSLEER.

V is TRBV9 and J is TRBJ2-2, with D hard to call. CDR1 is SGDLS and CDR2 is YYNGEE in the germline V gene. This CDR3 region has 16 residues. Trimming pared 0 bases from V and 3 bases from J, leaving 12 bases between. CDR3 nucleotide sequence: TGTGCCAGCAGCGTAGAGGCAGGTACCTACACCGGGGAGCTGTTTTTT. The encoded protein is CASSVEAGTYTGELFF.

The V and J genes are TRBV7-9 and TRBJ2-7; 8 bases fit TRBD1. CDR1 and CDR2 (germline): SEHNR, FQNEAQ (reference sequence). Losses at the gene ends were 2 bases for V and 5 bases for J; bases not matched to a gene: 5. The CDR3 is 14 residues long. In DNA, the CDR3 is TGTGCCAGCAGCTTACAGGGGGCGCCGAACGAGCAGTACTTC. Its translation is CASSLQGAPNEQYF.

With respect to this clone: This same CDR3 is encoded by further DNA sequences in the sample. This sequence joins TRBV7-9 and TRBJ1-1; TRBD1 is a possible D gene (5 bases). The CDR3 has 12 residues. Germline values: CDR1 SEHNR, CDR2 FQNEAQ (reference sequence). With 3 bases removed from V and 7 bases from J, the gap between germline ends came to 9 bases. DNA of the CDR3: TGTGCCAGCAGCTTGGGGCGGCGTGAAGCTTTCTTT. It translates to CASSLGRREAFF.

This chain uses TRBV19 with TRBJ1-2, with TRBD1 as a possible D gene (5 bases). The CDR3 loop spans 14 amino acids. Germline-derived CDR1 and CDR2 are LNHDA and SQIVND (reference sequence). The V gene lost 7 bases and the J gene lost 3 bases, with 15 bases spanning the gap. CDR3 nucleotides: TGTGCCAGTACCCCCCCGTCGGGGGACTATGGCTACACCTTC. Its translation is CASTPPSGDYGYTF. Using reference TRBV19 and TRBJ1-2 for the parts outside the CDR3, the full variable domain is DGGITQSPKYLFRKEGQNVTLSCEQNLNHDAMYWYRQDPGQGLRLIYYSQIVNDFQKGDIAEGYSVSREKKESFPLTVTSAQKNPTAFYLCASTPPSGDYGYTFGSGTRLTVV.

The chain combines TRBV15 with TRBJ1-2, with D possibly being TRBD1 (6 bases). The V and J ends lost 5 bases and 4 bases respectively, with 17 bases between them. CDR1 is LNHNV, CDR2 YYDKDF, per germline (reference sequence). The length of the CDR3 is 15 residues. CDR3 loop: CATSSNRERVYGYTF. The CDR3 DNA is TGTGCCACCAGCTCTAACAGGGAAAGGGTCTATGGCTACACCTTC. The variable domain in full, completed from reference TRBV15 and TRBJ1-2, reads DAMVIQNPRYQVTQFGKPVTLSCSQTLNHNVMYWYQQKSSQAPKLLFHYYDKDFNNEADTPDNFQSRRPNTSFCFLDIRSPGLGDTAMYLCATSSNRERVYGYTFGSGTRLTVV.

The table lists this clone with a few counts. The chain recombines TRBV30 with TRBJ1-1; 10 bases fit TRBD1. This CDR3 is 13 amino acids long. CDR1 and CDR2 from the germline V gene are GTSNPN and SVGIG (reference sequence). V was pared by 3 bases and J by 7 bases, with 5 bases of the junction left unmatched. The CDR3 nucleotides are TGTGCCTGGAGGGGACAGGGGATCATTGAAGCTTTCTTT. This codes for CAWRGQGIIEAFF.

In the case of this clone: Other DNA sequences in the same sample also yield this CDR3. The gene calls are TRBV27 and TRBJ2-2; D call uncertain. Germline V gene data show CDR1 as MNHEY and CDR2 as SMNVEV (reference sequence). The CDR3 totals 13 residues. Trimming removed 5 bases from V and 3 bases from J, with 7 bases in between. The DNA for the CDR3 is TGTGCCAGCAGTCTGCGGCACACCGGGGAGCTGTTTTTT. Translating it yields CASSLRHTGELFF.

This chain links TRBV4-2 with TRBJ2-3; perhaps TRBD2 as D (6 bases). Germline V CDR1 and CDR2: LGHNA, YNFKEQ. This CDR3 comprises 15 residues. Trimming removed 0 bases at V and 2 bases at J, with 9 bases between. Here the CDR3 DNA reads TGTGCCAGCAGCCAAGAGGGGAGGTACACAGATACGCAGTATTTT. Protein product: CASSQEGRYTDTQYF.

The chain employs TRBV27 and TRBJ2-4; possible D gene TRBD1, 5 bases. V was clipped by 8 bases and J by 4 bases, with 15 bases between them. Germline V gives CDR1 MNHEY, CDR2 SMNVEV (reference sequence). There are 14 residues in the CDR3. CDR3 sequence: CASGSVGQKNIQYF. CDR3 DNA: TGTGCCAGCGGCTCCGTGGGGCAGAAAAACATTCAGTACTTC.

Note on this clone: This CDR3 is also generated by other DNA sequences in the sample. This chain links TRBV4-3 with TRBJ2-2; D remains unclear. The CDR3 is made up of 15 amino acids. The germline gives CDR1 LGHNA, CDR2 YSLEER. The V and J ends lost 1 base and 1 base respectively, with 7 bases between them. Written as DNA, the CDR3 is TGCGCCAGCAGCCAAGGATCAGGGAACACCGGGGAGCTGTTTTTT. It is translated as CASSQGSGNTGELFF.

J is TRBJ2-5 and V is TRBV7-8; possibly TRBD1 or TRBD2 for D (5 bases each). Per germline, CDR1 SGHVS and CDR2 FQNEAQ. The CDR3 consists of 17 residues. Trimming pared 1 base from V and 3 bases from J, leaving 18 bases between. The CDR3 is CASSLGPGTGKEETQYF. CDR3 sequence (DNA): TGTGCCAGCAGCTTAGGCCCCGGGACGGGCAAAGAAGAGACCCAGTACTTC. The full variable domain, completed using reference TRBV7-8 and TRBJ2-5, is GAGVSQSPRYKVAKRGQDVALRCDPISGHVSLFWYQQALGQGPEFLTYFQNEAQLDKSGLPSDRFFAERPEGSVSTLKIQRTQQEDSAVYLCASSLGPGTGKEETQYFGPGTRLLVL.

This clone has only one observation. The chain links TRBV30 to TRBJ2-1; tentatively, D is TRBD2 (5 bases). Germline values: CDR1 GTSNPN, CDR2 SVGIG (reference sequence). V gave up 2 bases and J gave up 8 bases, with 16 bases separating them. This CDR3 has 14 residues. The CDR3, as DNA: TGTGCCTGGAGTCGTGGCGCTTCCGGGGATGAGCAGTTCTTC. Translated: CAWSRGASGDEQFF. Complete variable domain (other parts from reference TRBV30 and TRBJ2-1): SQTIHQWPATLVQPVGSPLSLECTVEGTSNPNLYWYRQAAGRGLQLLFYSVGIGQISSEVPQNLSASRPQDRQFILSSKKLLLSDSGFYLCAWSRGASGDEQFFGPGTRLTVL.

A single count supports this clone. The chain combines TRBV7-6 with TRBJ1-1; the D gene is possibly TRBD1 (5 bases). The V gene lost 5 bases and the J gene lost 3 bases, with 16 bases spanning the gap. The V gene's germline CDR1 is SGHVS and CDR2 FNYEAQ. The CDR3 has 15 amino acids. The CDR3 DNA follows: TGTGCCAGCAGCCTCTACGGCAGGGCAGACACTGAAGCTTTCTTT. Translation gives CASSLYGRADTEAFF.

The chain recombines TRBV27 with TRBJ1-2, with D perhaps matching TRBD1 (5 bases). Trimming left V 5 bases short and J 5 bases short, with 12 bases between. CDR3 length equals 13 residues. Germline values: CDR1 MNHEY, CDR2 SMNVEV (reference sequence). CDR3 residues: CASSTFTGYGYTF. Here the CDR3 DNA reads TGTGCCAGCAGTACCTTTACAGGTTATGGCTACACCTTC.

Regarding this clone: Other DNA sequences of this sample code for an identical CDR3. The chain has TRBV9 and TRBJ2-1, with D perhaps TRBD2 (6 bases). CDR1 is SGDLS and CDR2 is YYNGEE in the germline V gene. V dropped 0 bases and J dropped 0 bases, with 7 bases sitting between them. This CDR3 is 15 amino acids long. CDR3 sequence: CASSVVGSSYNEQFF. CDR3 in DNA: TGTGCCAGCAGCGTAGTCGGGAGCTCCTACAATGAGCAGTTCTTC. The full variable domain, completed using reference TRBV9 and TRBJ2-1, is DSGVTQTPKHLITATGQRVTLRCSPRSGDLSVYWYQQSLDQGLQFLIQYYNGEERAKGNILERFSAQQFPDLHSELNLSSLELGDSALYFCASSVVGSSYNEQFFGPGTRLTVL.

The count of this clone is one. This specimen includes other DNA sequences encoding the same CDR3. The chain is built from TRBV28 and TRBJ2-2; 11 bases agree with TRBD2. From germline, CDR1 is MDHEN and CDR2 SYDVKM. V shed 3 bases, J shed 2 bases, and the junction held 2 bases outside the gene matches. There are 16 residues in the CDR3. CDR3 sequence (DNA): TGTGCCAGCAGTTTTGGGACTAGCGGTAACACCGGGGAGCTGTTTTTT. It translates to CASSFGTSGNTGELFF.

The gene calls are TRBV29-1 and TRBJ1-1; D possibly corresponds to TRBD1 (5 bases). V lost 2 bases to trimming and J lost 0 bases, with 13 bases between them. CDR1 is SQVTM, CDR2 ANQGSEA, per germline. This CDR3 is built from 15 residues. The CDR3 DNA reads TGCAGCGTTGAAAAAGACAGCATAATGAACACTGAAGCTTTCTTT. Translating gives CSVEKDSIMNTEAFF.

The rearrangement joins TRBV28 to TRBJ1-2; no firm D call. Trimming cost V 1 base and J 8 bases, with 11 bases left between them. This CDR3 has 13 residues. Per germline, CDR1 MDHEN and CDR2 SYDVKM. CDR3 protein: CASSLFSGWGYTF. CDR3 sequence (DNA): TGTGCCAGCAGTTTATTCTCGGGGTGGGGCTACACCTTC.

This clone has a single count. The same CDR3 arises from other DNA sequences in this sample as well. V gene TRBV13 combines with J gene TRBJ2-7; D not certain. V shed 4 bases and J shed 2 bases, with 6 bases lying between them. CDR1 is PRHDT, CDR2 FYEKMQ, per germline (reference sequence). There are 12 residues in the CDR3. The CDR3 loop reads CASSSGPYEQYF. The CDR3 nucleotides are TGTGCCAGCAGCTCGGGTCCCTACGAGCAGTACTTC.

The chain has TRBV28 and TRBJ1-2; perhaps TRBD1 as D (6 bases). Trimming took off 4 bases at V and 4 bases at J, with 13 bases between the two ends. From germline, CDR1 is MDHEN and CDR2 SYDVKM. This CDR3 has 14 residues. The CDR3 loop reads CASSSTGSGYGYTF. For the CDR3, the DNA is TGTGCCAGCAGTTCGACAGGATCTGGCTATGGCTACACCTTC.

This clone was picked up one time. The V gene is TRBV6-1, the J gene TRBJ1-2, with no clear D. Germline loops: CDR1 MNHNS, CDR2 SASEGT. Trimming took 1 base from V and 4 from J, leaving 4 bases between them. This CDR3 is 12 amino acids long. The CDR3 sequence is CASSEDFYGYTF. Here the CDR3 DNA reads TGTGCCAGCAGTGAAGACTTCTATGGCTACACCTTC.

The chain combines TRBV9 with TRBJ1-3, with D tentatively TRBD1 (5 bases). The ends were cut back, 0 bases at V and 6 bases at J, with 13 bases in the middle. The CDR3 extends over 15 amino acids. Germline V gene sequence: CDR1 SGDLS, CDR2 YYNGEE. The CDR3 nucleotides are TGTGCCAGCAGCGTAGCCGCCGACAGCCCAAACACCATATATTTT. As protein: CASSVAADSPNTIYF.